The clone carrying this T cell receptor (beta chain) was seen ten or more times. Its antigen remains unknown. In TCRdb, the 5' RACE reads were re-called with MiXCR into one record per CDR3 protein. The sample lists about 310,000 distinct CDR3 sequences, roughly 3.5% occurring once. The data belong to a study of T cells after yellow fever vaccination. In germline, CDR1 is MNHEY, CDR2 SVGAGI. Trimming cost V 6 bases and J 4 bases; bases outside gene matches: 11. This CDR3 is built from 15 residues. Regarding the study as a whole: Most primary-vaccination clones recurred post-booster (approximately 95% CD4, over 70% CD8). It was a small share of clonotypes that appeared in both CD4 and CD8 compartments.

The TCR comes from a man between 18 and 35 years old who received the YFV17D yellow fever vaccine. This sample comprised PBMCs, obtained on the day of the yellow fever booster vaccination. The chain carries TRBV6-5 and TRBJ1-2, with TRBD1 matching over 7 bases. CDR3 sequence: CASSRRQGYAYGYTF. Here the CDR3 DNA reads TGTGCCAGCAGCCGCCGACAGGGATATGCCTATGGCTACACCTTC.